Shown below are 5 T cell receptor beta chains from a single sample sequenced in a study of T cell changes during pregnancy in multiple sclerosis. Assay used: immunoSEQ multiplex PCR; TCRdb lists only in-frame clones, some missing. The repertoire holds under 15,000 clones, with roughly 90% as singletons. The sequenced sample was CD8+ T cells from peripheral blood mononuclear cells, obtained after pregnancy. These receptors originate from a female donor in good health, enrolled as a control in a pregnancy study.

This chain joins TRBV6-1 and TRBJ2-1, with D perhaps TRBD2 (5 bases). Germline-derived CDR1 and CDR2 are MNHNS and SASEGT. V was cut by 0 bases and J by 5 bases, with 5 bases left in between. This CDR3 has 13 amino acids. CDR3 in DNA: TGTGCCAGCAGTGAAGCCGGGGACAATGAGCAGTTCTTC. Translating gives CASSEAGDNEQFF.

The V gene is TRBV5-6, the J gene TRBJ1-5; 8 bases are a match to TRBD1. This CDR3 comprises 14 residues. V gave up 2 bases and J gave up 6 bases; unmatched junction bases: 4. The germline V gene has CDR1 SGHDT and CDR2 YYEEEE. The CDR3 region has the DNA TGTGCCAGCAGCTTCGGACAGGGCAGTCAGCCCCAGCATTTT. It translates to CASSFGQGSQPQHF.

V usage is TRBV7-8 and J usage is TRBJ2-1, with 12 bases fitting TRBD2. CDR1 is SGHVS, CDR2 FQNEAQ, per germline. J was trimmed by 4 bases and V by 4 bases; bases with no gene match: 5. The CDR3 consists of 16 residues. This CDR3 reads CASSYGLAGPYNEQFF. The DNA of the CDR3 is TGTGCCAGCAGCTACGGACTAGCGGGGCCTTACAATGAGCAGTTCTTC.

The chain links TRBV7-8 to TRBJ1-3; D is ambiguous. The CDR3 has 12 amino acids. The V and J ends lost 1 base and 7 bases respectively, with 5 bases between them. Germline assignment: CDR1 SGHVS and CDR2 FQNEAQ. The CDR3 nucleotides are TGTGCCAGCAGCTTAGGAGGGAACACCATATATTTT. Translating it yields CASSLGGNTIYF.

The chain recombines TRBV4-1 with TRBJ1-5; 7 bases line up with TRBD1. The CDR3 has 15 amino acids. V lost 4 bases to trimming and J lost 7 bases; unmatched junction nucleotides: 10. Germline V CDR1 and CDR2: MGHRA, YSYEKL. The CDR3 DNA is TGCGCCAGCAGCCGATCGGGCAGGGGGGAACAGCCCCAGCATTTT. It yields the protein CASSRSGRGEQPQHF.